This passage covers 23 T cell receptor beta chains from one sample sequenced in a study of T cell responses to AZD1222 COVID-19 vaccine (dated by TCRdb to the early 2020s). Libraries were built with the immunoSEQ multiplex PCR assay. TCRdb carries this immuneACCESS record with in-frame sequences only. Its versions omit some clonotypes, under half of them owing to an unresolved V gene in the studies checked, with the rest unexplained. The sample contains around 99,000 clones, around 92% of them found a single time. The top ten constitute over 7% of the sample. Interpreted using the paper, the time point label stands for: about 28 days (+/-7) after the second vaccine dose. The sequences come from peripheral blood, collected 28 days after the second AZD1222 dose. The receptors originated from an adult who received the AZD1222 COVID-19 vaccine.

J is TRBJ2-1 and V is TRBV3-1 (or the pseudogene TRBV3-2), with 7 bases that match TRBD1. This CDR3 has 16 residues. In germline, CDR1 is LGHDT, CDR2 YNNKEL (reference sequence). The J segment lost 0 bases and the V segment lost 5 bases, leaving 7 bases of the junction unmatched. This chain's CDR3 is CASSVQGPSSYNEQFF. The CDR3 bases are TGTGCCAGCAGCGTACAGGGGCCGAGCTCCTACAATGAGCAGTTCTTC.

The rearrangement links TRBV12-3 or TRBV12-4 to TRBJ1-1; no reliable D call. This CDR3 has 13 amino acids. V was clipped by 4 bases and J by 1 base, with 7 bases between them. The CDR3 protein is CASSYRQNTEAFF. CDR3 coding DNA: TGTGCCAGCAGTTACCGACAGAACACTGAAGCTTTCTTT.

In DNA, the CDR3 is TGTGCCAGCAGCTTAGAGGCCCTCAATGAGCAGTTCTTC. This gives the protein CASSLEALNEQFF. The rearrangement links TRBV7-3 to TRBJ2-1; D call uncertain. Deletions cut 2 bases from V and 6 bases from J, with 8 bases between. Germline-derived CDR1 and CDR2 are SGHTA and FQGTGA. The CDR3 has 13 residues.

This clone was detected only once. The DNA of the CDR3 is TGTGCCAGCAGTCCCCGTGGCCTGAAAGCTTTCTTT. Translation: CASSPRGLKAFF. The genes are TRBV12-3 or TRBV12-4 and TRBJ1-1; D call uncertain. V lost 5 bases and J 9 bases, leaving 13 bases between the germline ends. This CDR3 region has 12 residues.

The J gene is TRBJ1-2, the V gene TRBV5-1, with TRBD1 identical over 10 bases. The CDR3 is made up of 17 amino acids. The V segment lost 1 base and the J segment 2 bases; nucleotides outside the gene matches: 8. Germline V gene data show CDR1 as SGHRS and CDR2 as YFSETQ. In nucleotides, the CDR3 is TGCGCCAGCAGCTTGATGGGTGAGGGACAGGGGAACTATGGCTACACCTTC. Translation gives CASSLMGEGQGNYGYTF.

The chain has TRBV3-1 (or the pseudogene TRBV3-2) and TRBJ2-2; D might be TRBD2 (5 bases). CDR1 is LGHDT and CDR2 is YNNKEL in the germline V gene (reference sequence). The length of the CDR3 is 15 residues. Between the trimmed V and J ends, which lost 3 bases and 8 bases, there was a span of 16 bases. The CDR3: CASSHALVGRGELFF. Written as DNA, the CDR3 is TGTGCCAGCAGCCATGCCTTGGTTGGGAGAGGGGAGCTGTTTTTT.

The chain's CDR3 is CASSQELLPSYGYTF. The CDR3 DNA reads as TGTGCCAGCAGCCAAGAACTTCTACCGAGCTATGGCTACACCTTC. The chain couples TRBV14 to TRBJ1-2, with D uncertain. Germline V gene data show CDR1 as SGHDN and CDR2 as FVKESK. The CDR3 has 15 residues. The germline V and J ends were trimmed by 0 bases and 4 bases, with 12 bases remaining between them.

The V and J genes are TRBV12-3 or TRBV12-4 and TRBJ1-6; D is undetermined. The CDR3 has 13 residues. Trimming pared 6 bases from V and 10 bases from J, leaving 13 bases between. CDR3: CASSPALGSPLHF. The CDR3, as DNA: TGTGCCAGCAGCCCCGCCCTGGGCTCACCCCTCCACTTT.

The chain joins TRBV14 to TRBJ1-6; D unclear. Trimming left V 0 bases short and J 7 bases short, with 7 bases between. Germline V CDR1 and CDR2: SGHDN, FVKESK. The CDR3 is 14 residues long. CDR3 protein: CASSQEIRNSPLHF. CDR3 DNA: TGTGCCAGCAGCCAAGAGATAAGAAATTCACCCCTCCACTTT.

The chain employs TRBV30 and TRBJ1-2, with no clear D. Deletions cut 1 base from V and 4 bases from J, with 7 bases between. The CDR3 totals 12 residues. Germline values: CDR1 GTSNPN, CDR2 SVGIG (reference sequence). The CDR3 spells CAWSAQLYGYTF. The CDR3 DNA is TGTGCCTGGAGTGCCCAGCTCTATGGCTACACCTTC.

The chain's CDR3 is CASSFLGWEQFF. As DNA, the CDR3 is TGCGCCAGCAGCTTTTTAGGGTGGGAGCAGTTCTTC. This chain connects TRBV5-1 to TRBJ2-1; D unresolved. Between the trimmed V and J ends, which lost 2 bases and 10 bases, there was a span of 10 bases. The CDR3 length is 12 residues. The germline V gene encodes CDR1 SGHRS and CDR2 YFSETQ.

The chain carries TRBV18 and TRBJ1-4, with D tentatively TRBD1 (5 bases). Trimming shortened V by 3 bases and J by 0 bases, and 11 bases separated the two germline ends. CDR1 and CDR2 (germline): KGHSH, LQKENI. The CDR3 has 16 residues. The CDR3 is CASSPLGPSTNEKLFF. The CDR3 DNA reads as TGTGCCAGCTCACCGTTGGGACCGTCAACTAATGAAAAACTGTTTTTT.

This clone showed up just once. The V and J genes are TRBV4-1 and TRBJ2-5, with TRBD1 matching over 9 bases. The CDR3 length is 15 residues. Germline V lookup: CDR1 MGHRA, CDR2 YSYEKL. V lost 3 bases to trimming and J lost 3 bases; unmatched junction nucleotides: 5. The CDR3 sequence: CASSQPGQGKETQYF. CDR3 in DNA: TGCGCCAGCAGCCAGCCGGGACAGGGAAAAGAGACCCAGTACTTC.

The CDR3 spells CASSLEYRSSYNEQFF. The CDR3 region has the DNA TGTGCCAGCAGCCTAGAGTACAGGAGCTCCTACAATGAGCAGTTCTTC. The chain recombines TRBV5-4 with TRBJ2-1; D is possibly TRBD1 (5 bases). Germline loops: CDR1 SGHNT, CDR2 YYREEE (reference sequence). V dropped 4 bases and J dropped 0 bases, with 14 bases sitting between them. The CDR3 sequence is 16 residues long.

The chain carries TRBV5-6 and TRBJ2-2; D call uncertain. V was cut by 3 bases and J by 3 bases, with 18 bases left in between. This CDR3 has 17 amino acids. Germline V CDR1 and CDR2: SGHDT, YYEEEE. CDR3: CASSSPLGNYYTGELFF. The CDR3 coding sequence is TGTGCCAGCAGCTCACCCCTTGGGAACTACTACACCGGGGAGCTGTTTTTT.

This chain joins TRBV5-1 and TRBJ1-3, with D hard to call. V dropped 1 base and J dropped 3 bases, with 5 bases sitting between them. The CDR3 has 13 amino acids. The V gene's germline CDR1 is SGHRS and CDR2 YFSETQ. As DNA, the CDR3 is TGCGCCAGCAGCTTGACGGGTGGAAACACCATATATTTT. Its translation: CASSLTGGNTIYF.

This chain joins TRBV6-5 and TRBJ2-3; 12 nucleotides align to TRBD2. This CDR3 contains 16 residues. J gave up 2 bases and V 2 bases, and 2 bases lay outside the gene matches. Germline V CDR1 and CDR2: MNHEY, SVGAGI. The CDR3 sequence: CASSYGTSGPTDTQYF. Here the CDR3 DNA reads TGTGCCAGCAGTTACGGGACTAGCGGGCCCACAGATACGCAGTATTTT.

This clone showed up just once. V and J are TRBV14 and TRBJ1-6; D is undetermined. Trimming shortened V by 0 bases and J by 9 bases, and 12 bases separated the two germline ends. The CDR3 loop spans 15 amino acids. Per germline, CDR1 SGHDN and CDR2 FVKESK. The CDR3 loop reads CASSQDMTSSSPLHF. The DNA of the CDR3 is TGTGCCAGCAGCCAAGATATGACATCGAGTTCACCCCTCCACTTT.

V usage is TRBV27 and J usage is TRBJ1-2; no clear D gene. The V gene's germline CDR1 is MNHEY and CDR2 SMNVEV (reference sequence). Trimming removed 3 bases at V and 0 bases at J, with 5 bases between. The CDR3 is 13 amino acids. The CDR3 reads CASSFGPNYGYTF. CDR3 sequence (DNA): TGTGCCAGCAGTTTTGGACCTAACTATGGCTACACCTTC.

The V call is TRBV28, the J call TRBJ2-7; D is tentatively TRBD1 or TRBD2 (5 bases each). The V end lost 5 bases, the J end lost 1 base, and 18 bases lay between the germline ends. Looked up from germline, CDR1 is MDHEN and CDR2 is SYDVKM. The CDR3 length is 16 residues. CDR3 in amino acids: CASSTRLGTRSYEQYF. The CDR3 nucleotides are TGTGCCAGCAGTACCCGACTGGGGACCCGGTCCTACGAGCAGTACTTC. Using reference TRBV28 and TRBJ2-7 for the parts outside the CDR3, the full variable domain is DVKVTQSSRYLVKRTGEKVFLECVQDMDHENMFWYRQDPGLGLRLIYFSYDVKMKEKGDIPEGYSVSREKKERFSLILESASTNQTSMYLCASSTRLGTRSYEQYFGPGTRLTVT.

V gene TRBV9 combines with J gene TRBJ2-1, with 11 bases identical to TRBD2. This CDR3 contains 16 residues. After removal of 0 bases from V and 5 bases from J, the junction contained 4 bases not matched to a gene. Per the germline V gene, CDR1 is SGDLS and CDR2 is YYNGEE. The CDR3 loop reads CASSVVLAGGHNEQFF. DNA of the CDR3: TGTGCCAGCAGCGTAGTTCTAGCGGGGGGCCACAATGAGCAGTTCTTC.

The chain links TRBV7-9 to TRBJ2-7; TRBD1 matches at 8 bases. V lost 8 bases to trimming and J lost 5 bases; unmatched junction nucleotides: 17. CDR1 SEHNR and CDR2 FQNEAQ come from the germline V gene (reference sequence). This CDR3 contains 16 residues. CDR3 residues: CASVPDTGGYKHEQYF. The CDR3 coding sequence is TGTGCCAGCGTACCAGATACAGGGGGTTACAAGCACGAGCAGTACTTC.

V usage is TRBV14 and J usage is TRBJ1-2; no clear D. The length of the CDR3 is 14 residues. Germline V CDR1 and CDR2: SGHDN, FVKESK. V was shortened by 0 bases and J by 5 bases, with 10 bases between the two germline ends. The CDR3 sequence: CASSQDRIGYGYTF. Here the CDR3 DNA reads TGTGCCAGCAGCCAAGATAGGATTGGGTATGGCTACACCTTC.